This TCR beta chain derives from a study of blood T cell repertoires in COVID-19. Study at large: Whether acute or convalescent, the COVID-19 samples came from the United States, Italy and Spain. PBMCs, B-cell-depleted T cells, or T cells were the source of the cDNA or gDNA that made up the material.

Germline V gives CDR1 KGHDR, CDR2 SFDVKD. CDR3 length: 17 residues. Deletions cut 4 bases from V and 4 bases from J, with 20 bases between. In the original processing: Amplified reference gene primers provided the basis for estimating nucleated cell counts. Sequenced by immunoSEQ multiplex PCR; TCRdb stores in-frame clones only, minus some. That table furnishes V, J and clone size, whereas the DNA furnished D and trimming. The top ten clones hold about a sixth of a sample with about 110,000 clones, around 79% of them seen once. The chain joins TRBV24-1 to TRBJ2-3; possibly TRBD2 for D (6 bases). This TCR derives from an elderly woman with active or convalescent COVID-19. Input material: peripheral blood. The CDR3 sequence: CATSDPTGREVADTQYF. The CDR3 DNA follows: TGTGCCACCAGTGACCCGACGGGTAGGGAGGTGGCAGATACGCAGTATTTT.